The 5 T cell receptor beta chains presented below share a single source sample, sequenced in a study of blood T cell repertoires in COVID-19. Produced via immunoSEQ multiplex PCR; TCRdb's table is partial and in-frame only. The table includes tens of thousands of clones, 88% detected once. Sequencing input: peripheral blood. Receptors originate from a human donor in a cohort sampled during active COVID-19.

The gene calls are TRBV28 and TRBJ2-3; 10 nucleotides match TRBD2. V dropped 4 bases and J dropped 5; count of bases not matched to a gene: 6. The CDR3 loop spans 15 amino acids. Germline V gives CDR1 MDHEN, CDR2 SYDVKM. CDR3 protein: CASSSLAGVKDTQYF. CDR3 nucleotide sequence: TGTGCCAGCAGTTCCCTAGCGGGAGTGAAAGATACGCAGTATTTT.

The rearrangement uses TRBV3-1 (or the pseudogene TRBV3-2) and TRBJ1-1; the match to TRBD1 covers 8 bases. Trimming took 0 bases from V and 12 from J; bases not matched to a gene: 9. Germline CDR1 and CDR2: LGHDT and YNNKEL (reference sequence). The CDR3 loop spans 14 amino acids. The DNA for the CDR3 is TGTGCCAGCAGCCAAGAGTCGGTCCAGGGGGCGTCTTTCTTT. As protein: CASSQESVQGASFF.

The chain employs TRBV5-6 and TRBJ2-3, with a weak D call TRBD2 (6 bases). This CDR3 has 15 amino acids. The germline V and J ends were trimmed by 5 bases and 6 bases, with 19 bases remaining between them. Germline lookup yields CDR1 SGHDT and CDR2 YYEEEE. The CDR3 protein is CASSLRGNPRDTQYF. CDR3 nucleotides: TGTGCCAGCAGTCTTCGGGGGAACCCTCGGGATACGCAGTATTTT. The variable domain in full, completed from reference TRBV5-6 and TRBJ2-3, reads DAGVTQSPTHLIKTRGQQVTLRCSPKSGHDTVSWYQQALGQGPQFIFQYYEEEERQRGNFPDRFSGHQFPNYSSELNVNALLLGDSALYLCASSLRGNPRDTQYFGPGTRLTVL.

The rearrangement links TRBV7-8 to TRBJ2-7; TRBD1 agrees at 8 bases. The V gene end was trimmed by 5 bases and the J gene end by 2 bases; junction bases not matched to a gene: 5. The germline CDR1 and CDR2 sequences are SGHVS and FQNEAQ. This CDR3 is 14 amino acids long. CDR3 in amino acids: CASSIGTGTYEQYF. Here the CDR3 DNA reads TGTGCCAGCAGCATCGGGACAGGCACCTACGAGCAGTACTTC.

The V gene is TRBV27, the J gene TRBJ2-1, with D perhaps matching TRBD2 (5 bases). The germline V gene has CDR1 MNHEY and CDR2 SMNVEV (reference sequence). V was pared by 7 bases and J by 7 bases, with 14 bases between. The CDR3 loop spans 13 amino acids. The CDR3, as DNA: TGTGCCAGCACCCATGGGAGTGGGAATGAGCAGTTCTTC. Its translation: CASTHGSGNEQFF.